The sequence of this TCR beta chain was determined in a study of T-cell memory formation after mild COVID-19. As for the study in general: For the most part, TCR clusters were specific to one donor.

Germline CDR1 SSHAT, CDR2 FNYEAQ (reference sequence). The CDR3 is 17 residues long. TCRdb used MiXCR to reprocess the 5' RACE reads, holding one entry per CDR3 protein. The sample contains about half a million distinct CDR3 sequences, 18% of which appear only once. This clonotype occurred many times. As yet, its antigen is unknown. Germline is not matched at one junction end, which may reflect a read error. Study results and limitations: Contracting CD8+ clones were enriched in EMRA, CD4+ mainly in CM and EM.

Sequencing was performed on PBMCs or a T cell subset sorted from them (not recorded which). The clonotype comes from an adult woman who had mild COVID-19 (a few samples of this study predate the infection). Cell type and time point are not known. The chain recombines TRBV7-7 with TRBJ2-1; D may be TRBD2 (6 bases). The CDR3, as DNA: TGTGCTAGCAGCTTAGAGGCCAGCGGGCACTCCTACAATGAGCAGTTCTTC. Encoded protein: CASSLEASGHSYNEQFF.